These T cell receptor beta chains were read from a single sample in a study of cytomegalovirus exposure and HLA in healthy donors. Profiled with immunoSEQ multiplex PCR; TCRdb holds only in-frame clones, not every one. The sample includes about 120,000 clones, 10% of them seen just once. What was sequenced was PBMCs. These receptors came from a woman under 30 in good health and CMV-seropositive. The CDR3 runs from the conserved cysteine through the conserved F or W. A D gene is named only where the DNA matches it firmly. Clone size is not always given. Where it is, it says once, few, many or a class for expanded clones.

.	TRBJ1-1	.	TRBV5-4	TGTGCCAGCAGCTTGGACAGAACCATGAACACTGAAGCTTTCTTT	CASSLDRTMNTEAFF
TRBD2	TRBJ2-7	.	TRBV16	TGTGCCAGCAGCCACCCGGACGGAAGGGAGGGTCATTACGAGCAGTACTTC	CASSHPDGREGHYEQYF
TRBD1	TRBJ2-7	.	TRBV30	TGTGCCTGGAATGGACAGGGGTACTACGAGCAGTACTTC	CAWNGQGYYEQYF
.	TRBJ2-1	few	TRBV5-4	TGTGCCAGCAGCGGTACTAGTACCTACAATGAGCAGTTCTTC	CASSGTSTYNEQFF
.	TRBJ2-7	few	TRBV11-3	TGTGCCAGCAGCTCCAGCGGAGGGGCCCCAGGCAGAACAAGCTCCTACGAGCAGTACTTC	CASSSSGGAPGRTSSYEQYF
TRBD2	TRBJ2-7	few	TRBV2	TGTGCCAGCAGTGTTAGCGGGAATCCGTACTTC	CASSVSGNPYF
.	TRBJ2-1	.	TRBV7-9	TGTGCCAGCAGCTTAGGGGAGAAGGTCCGGAATTACAATGAGCAGTTCTTC	CASSLGEKVRNYNEQFF
TRBD1	TRBJ2-2	few	TRBV10-3	TGTGCCATTAGGACAGGGGGTACCGGGGAGCTGTTTTTT	CAIRTGGTGELFF
.	TRBJ2-1	.	TRBV27	TGTGCCAGCAGTTTCTCGGGGACGGGGAGGAATGAGCAGTTCTTC	CASSFSGTGRNEQFF
TRBD2	TRBJ2-1	few	TRBV25-1	TGTGCCAGCAGTGAATCAGAGCTAGCGGGAACTGAGCAGTTCTTC	CASSESELAGTEQFF
TRBD1	TRBJ2-2	.	TRBV5-4	TGTGCCAGCAGCCCCCAGGGACAGGGGGCTATATGGACCGGGGAGCTGTTTTTT	CASSPQGQGAIWTGELFF
.	TRBJ1-1	.	TRBV10-3	TGTGCCATCACTTTTCGTAGGACAGATGAAGCTTTCTTT	CAITFRRTDEAFF
TRBD1	TRBJ2-5	.	TRBV5-1	TGCGCCAGCAGCTTGGCAGGACAGGGAGAGACCCAGTACTTC	CASSLAGQGETQYF
.	TRBJ1-2	.	TRBV28	TGTGCCAGCAGCCTCCGGGACAATTTTATCTATGGCTACACCTTC	CASSLRDNFIYGYTF
.	TRBJ1-2	.	TRBV4-1	TGCGCCAGCAGCCGGAACCGGGGGATAAAGACTAACTATGGCTACACCTTC	CASSRNRGIKTNYGYTF
.	TRBJ1-2	few	TRBV28	TGTGCCAGCAGTTCGTCGGGGGGCGCTAACTATGGCTACACCTTC	CASSSSGGANYGYTF
TRBD2	TRBJ2-3	.	TRBV30	TGTGCCTGGAGTGCGTGGTTGTGGGCTAGCGCGGGGGTAGATACGCAGTATTTT	CAWSAWLWASAGVDTQYF
.	TRBJ1-1	few	TRBV7-9	TGTGCCAGCAGCTTGGGAGGGCCTGCAGAAGCTTTCTTT	CASSLGGPAEAFF
TRBD1	TRBJ1-5	few	TRBV25-1	TGTGCCAGCAGGCAGACAGGGGACAATCAGCCCCAGCATTTT	CASRQTGDNQPQHF
.	TRBJ1-2	few	TRBV10-2	TGCGCCAGCAGGGAGGAAGGGGGAACCTATGGCTACACCTTC	CASREEGGTYGYTF
.	TRBJ2-1	few	TRBV7-8	TGTGCCAGCAGCTTAGTTTCGGGAAGCTCCTACAATGAGCAGTTCTTC	CASSLVSGSSYNEQFF
TRBD2	TRBJ2-3	few	TRBV2	TGTGCCAGCAGTGATGGTAGCGGGACCCTAACTTTT	CASSDGSGTLTF
TRBD1	TRBJ2-3	few	TRBV6-1	TGTGCCAGCAGTAAATCTACAGGGGCAGATACGCAGTATTTT	CASSKSTGADTQYF
TRBD1	TRBJ1-2	few	TRBV4-1	TGCGCCAGCAGCCAAGGGACAGGGTATGGCTACACCTTC	CASSQGTGYGYTF
TRBD2	TRBJ2-1	.	TRBV11-2	TGTGCCAGCAGCCACCCCGCGGGAGAGGGGAATGAGCAGTTCTTC	CASSHPAGEGNEQFF
.	TRBJ1-1	.	TRBV28	TGTGCCAGCTACGGGAGTTTGAACACTGAAGCTTTCTTT	CASYGSLNTEAFF
.	TRBJ2-7	.	TRBV30	TGTGCCTGGAGTGGCGGGGAGCAGTACTTC	CAWSGGEQYF
.	TRBJ1-4	.	TRBV9	TGTGCCAGCAGCGGACTGACTAATGAAAAACTGTTTTTT	CASSGLTNEKLFF
.	TRBJ1-3	few	TRBV18	TGTGCCAGCTCACCAATCCAGGGATCAGGAAACACCATATATTTT	CASSPIQGSGNTIYF
TRBD2	TRBJ2-5	few	TRBV4-1	TGCGCCAGCAGCCAAAGTTCGGCGGGAGCAGAGACCCAGTACTTC	CASSQSSAGAETQYF
.	TRBJ1-1	.	TRBV7-6	TGTGCCAGCAGCATAGCGAGGAACACTGAAGCTTTCTTT	CASSIARNTEAFF
.	TRBJ1-2	few	TRBV28	TGTGCCAGCAGTTTACATACGAGGGTTGGTAATGGCTACACCTTC	CASSLHTRVGNGYTF